This entry features one T cell receptor (beta chain) sequence. V lost 5 bases, J lost 8 bases, and 10 bases stayed unmatched. Germline V gene sequence: CDR1 SEHNR, CDR2 FQNEAQ (reference sequence). The CDR3 covers 14 residues. Clones were sequenced by immunoSEQ multiplex PCR, and TCRdb holds only the in-frame ones, with some missing. Here the sample spans some 210,000 clones, 75% to 90% being singletons. The data originate from a study of blood T cell repertoires in COVID-19. The sequence came from a man in his sixties who had recovered from COVID-19. The sequenced sample was peripheral blood. The chain combines TRBV7-9 with TRBJ1-2; 8 nucleotides agree with TRBD1. The CDR3 loop is CASSRGQGNEGYTF. For the CDR3, the DNA is TGTGCCAGCAGCCGCGGACAGGGAAATGAGGGCTACACCTTC. Complete variable domain (other parts from reference TRBV7-9 and TRBJ1-2): DTGVSQNPRHKITKRGQNVTFRCDPISEHNRLYWYRQTLGQGPEFLTYFQNEAQLEKSRLLSDRFSAERPKGSFSTLEIQRTEQGDSAMYLCASSRGQGNEGYTFGSGTRLTVV.